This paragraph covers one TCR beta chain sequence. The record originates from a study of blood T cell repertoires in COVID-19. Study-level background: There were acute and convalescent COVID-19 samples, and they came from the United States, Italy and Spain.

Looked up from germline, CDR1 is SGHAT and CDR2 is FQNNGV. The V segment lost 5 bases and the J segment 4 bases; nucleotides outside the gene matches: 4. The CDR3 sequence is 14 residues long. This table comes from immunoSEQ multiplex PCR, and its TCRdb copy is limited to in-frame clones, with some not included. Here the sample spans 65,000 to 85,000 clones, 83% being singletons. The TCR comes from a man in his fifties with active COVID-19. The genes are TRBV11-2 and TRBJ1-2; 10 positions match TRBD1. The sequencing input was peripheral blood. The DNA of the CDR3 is TGTGCCAGCAGCCGGGACAGGGGACCCTATGGCTACACCTTC. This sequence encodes CASSRDRGPYGYTF. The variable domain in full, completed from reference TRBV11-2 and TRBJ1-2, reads EAGVAQSPRYKIIEKRQSVAFWCNPISGHATLYWYQQILGQGPKLLIQFQNNGVVDDSQLPKDRFSAERLKGVDSTLKIQPAKLEDSAVYLCASSRDRGPYGYTFGSGTRLTVV.